Following are 27 T cell receptor beta chains from one sample sequenced in a study of cytomegalovirus exposure and HLA in healthy donors (dated by TCRdb to 2017 to 2019). Library preparation was by the immunoSEQ multiplex PCR assay. The multiplex PCR relied on a mix of 60 forward primers for TCR Vbeta segments and 13 reverse primers for TCR Jbeta segments. In its TCRdb copy, this immuneACCESS table keeps in-frame sequences only and misses some clones. Where compared with another copy, unresolved V genes explain less than half of these, and the others have no known cause. The sample yields about 200,000 clones; about three quarters were counted once. Of the sample, approximately 1.8% is held by the ten largest clones. Sequencing used PBMCs. These receptors were collected from a male donor in good health and CMV-seronegative.

The chain carries TRBV7-9 and TRBJ1-5; D remains unclear. The germline CDR1 and CDR2 sequences are SEHNR and FQNEAQ (reference sequence). This CDR3 is built from 14 residues. The germline V and J ends were trimmed by 1 base and 6 bases, with 10 bases remaining between them. The CDR3 sequence: CASSLDSGLQPQHF. The CDR3 DNA reads TGTGCCAGCAGCTTAGATTCAGGCCTTCAGCCCCAGCATTTT.

The rearrangement uses TRBV27 and TRBJ2-3; 7 positions match TRBD2. The V gene's germline CDR1 is MNHEY and CDR2 SMNVEV (reference sequence). Germline trimming cut 10 bases from V and 8 bases from J; bases unmatched to any gene: 12. The CDR3 runs 13 residues. CDR3 loop: CATRGVRSGTQYF. DNA for the CDR3: TGTGCCACTCGGGGGGTGCGTTCCGGTACGCAGTATTTT.

This clone has just a few counts. The J gene is TRBJ2-7, the V gene TRBV28, with 9 bases identical to TRBD2. The V segment lost 1 base and the J segment 7 bases; nucleotides outside the gene matches: 5. The CDR3 totals 14 residues. Germline CDR1 and CDR2: MDHEN and SYDVKM. CDR3 in DNA: TGTGCCAGCAGTTTATCCGGGGCGGGGGGGGAGCAGTACTTC. As protein: CASSLSGAGGEQYF. The variable domain in full, completed from reference TRBV28 and TRBJ2-7, reads DVKVTQSSRYLVKRTGEKVFLECVQDMDHENMFWYRQDPGLGLRLIYFSYDVKMKEKGDIPEGYSVSREKKERFSLILESASTNQTSMYLCASSLSGAGGEQYFGPGTRLTVT.

On this clone itself: One end of the junction does not line up with germline, which may come from a read error. V is TRBV6-1 and J is TRBJ2-7; 10 nucleotides line up with TRBD1. The CDR3 consists of 14 residues. Germline assignment: CDR1 MNHNS and CDR2 SASEGT. This CDR3 reads CASSADRQGARHHF. CDR3 nucleotides: TGTGCCAGCAGTGCAGACAGACAGGGGGCCCGCCACCACTTC.

The J gene is TRBJ2-5, the V gene TRBV5-4; 9 bases match TRBD1. The trim removed 7 bases at V and 2 bases at J, leaving 3 bases unmatched. Germline V gene lookup returns CDR1 SGHNT and CDR2 YYREEE (reference sequence). The CDR3 length is 13 residues. The CDR3 bases are TGTGCCAGCCACGGGACAGGGCAAGAGACCCAGTACTTC. Translating gives CASHGTGQETQYF.

There are a few counts of this clone. The gene calls are TRBV19 and TRBJ1-1, with a tentative D call TRBD1 (5 bases). The ends were cut back, 4 bases at V and 10 bases at J, with 16 bases in the middle. Germline CDR1 is LNHDA and CDR2 is SQIVND (reference sequence). The CDR3 has 13 residues. The CDR3 sequence: CASSSFRVTGAFF. The CDR3, as DNA: TGTGCCAGTAGTAGCTTCAGGGTCACGGGAGCTTTCTTT.

This clone was found a few times. CDR3 protein: CASSGLDRVEGYTF. The CDR3 DNA is TGTGCCAGCAGTGGGTTGGACAGGGTAGAGGGCTACACCTTC. The chain couples TRBV27 to TRBJ1-2; TRBD1 matches 8 bases. Germline V gene sequence: CDR1 MNHEY, CDR2 SMNVEV (reference sequence). This CDR3 region has 14 residues. After removal of 5 bases from V and 8 bases from J, the junction contained 10 bases not matched to a gene.

This chain uses TRBV10-3 with TRBJ2-5; D perhaps matches TRBD2 (7 bases). Germline V gene sequence: CDR1 ENHRY, CDR2 SYGVKD. There are 13 residues in the CDR3. Trimming pared 4 bases from V and 5 bases from J, leaving 11 bases between. This CDR3 reads CAISAGGGETQYF. Here the CDR3 DNA reads TGTGCCATCAGTGCGGGGGGCGGGGAGACCCAGTACTTC.

The V call is TRBV2, the J call TRBJ2-5; D unclear. Matching the DNA end better, TRBJ2-7 makes the J call doubtful. Germline CDR1 is SNHLY and CDR2 is FYNNEI. The CDR3 is 12 amino acids. The CDR3 sequence: CASTKSSYEQYF. Written as DNA, the CDR3 is TGTGCCAGCACGAAGTCCTCCTACGAGCAGTACTTC.

V usage is TRBV7-6 and J usage is TRBJ2-6, with 9 bases identical to TRBD1. The trim removed 3 bases at V and 0 bases at J, leaving 3 bases unmatched. This CDR3 is 17 amino acids long. Germline V gene data show CDR1 as SGHVS and CDR2 as FNYEAQ. The CDR3 reads CASSLGQGNSGANVLTF. The CDR3 coding sequence is TGTGCCAGCAGCTTGGGACAGGGAAACTCTGGGGCCAACGTCCTGACTTTC.

This clone was seen just once. The J gene is TRBJ2-7, the V gene TRBV4-1; 10 positions agree with TRBD2. Germline values: CDR1 MGHRA, CDR2 YSYEKL. The J segment lost 0 bases and the V segment lost 1 base, leaving 6 bases of the junction unmatched. This CDR3 region has 17 residues. The CDR3 DNA reads TGCGCCAGCAGCCAAGGGGCTAGCGGGGGTAGCTCCTACGAGCAGTACTTC. Protein: CASSQGASGGSSYEQYF.

With regard to this clone: Other nucleotide sequences from this sample produce the same CDR3. V usage is TRBV30 and J usage is TRBJ2-1; 9 nucleotides agree with TRBD2. CDR3 size: 16 residues. Germline CDR1 GTSNPN, CDR2 SVGIG (reference sequence). The trim removed 2 bases at V and 9 bases at J, leaving 14 bases unmatched. The CDR3 region is CAWSSWLREGSFEQFF. As DNA, the CDR3 is TGTGCCTGGAGTTCGTGGTTGCGGGAGGGTTCGTTTGAGCAGTTCTTC.

V usage is TRBV19 and J usage is TRBJ2-2; 7 positions agree with TRBD1. Germline V CDR1 and CDR2: LNHDA, SQIVND (reference sequence). The CDR3 spans 14 residues. Germline trimming cut 7 bases from V and 2 bases from J; bases unmatched to any gene: 4. The CDR3 region has the DNA TGTGCCAGTACGGGACAGAGTAACACCGGGGAGCTGTTTTTT. Protein product: CASTGQSNTGELFF. Combining the CDR3 with reference TRBV19 and TRBJ2-2 gives the whole variable domain DGGITQSPKYLFRKEGQNVTLSCEQNLNHDAMYWYRQDPGQGLRLIYYSQIVNDFQKGDIAEGYSVSREKKESFPLTVTSAQKNPTAFYLCASTGQSNTGELFFGEGSRLTVL.

The chain links TRBV9 to TRBJ2-3, with 7 bases aligning to TRBD2. CDR3 size: 12 residues. Germline assignment: CDR1 SGDLS and CDR2 YYNGEE. The J segment lost 8 bases and the V segment lost 6 bases, leaving 6 bases of the junction unmatched. The CDR3 region has the DNA TGTGCCAGCAATGGGGACTACCCTACGCAGTATTTT. Translated: CASNGDYPTQYF.

The gene calls are TRBV15 and TRBJ1-1; TRBD1 matches 10 bases. Germline CDR1 reads LNHNV; CDR2 reads YYDKDF (reference sequence). This CDR3 has 13 residues. Losses at the gene ends were 5 bases for V and 5 bases for J; bases not matched to a gene: 2. The DNA of the CDR3 is TGTGCCACCAGCTCGGGACAGGGGACTGAAGCTTTCTTT. Its protein product is CATSSGQGTEAFF.

This clone showed up just once. The J gene is TRBJ2-1, the V gene TRBV7-9; TRBD1 matches at 10 bases. CDR1 and CDR2 from the germline V gene are SEHNR and FQNEAQ (reference sequence). The junction had 2 bases not matched to a gene; V was cut back by 5 bases and J by 1 base. There are 15 residues in the CDR3. The CDR3 loop reads CASSRDRGSYNEQFF. CDR3 nucleotides: TGTGCCAGCAGCCGGGACAGGGGTTCCTACAATGAGCAGTTCTTC.

This clone has a single count. The J gene is TRBJ2-1, the V gene TRBV6-4; possibly TRBD2 for D (6 bases). The CDR3 is 15 residues long. V lost 0 bases to trimming and J lost 6 bases, with 12 bases between them. Looked up from germline, CDR1 is MRHNA and CDR2 is SNTAGT. In DNA, the CDR3 is TGTGCCAGCAGTGACTCGGCGGGGATCTTCAATGAGCAGTTCTTC. Translated, it gives CASSDSAGIFNEQFF.

CDR3 loop: CASSSDSQETQYF. In DNA, the CDR3 is TGTGCCAGCTCGTCGGACAGCCAAGAGACCCAGTACTTC. This chain connects TRBV18 to TRBJ2-5; a weak D match, TRBD1 (6 bases). Germline V CDR1 and CDR2: KGHSH, LQKENI. Trimming stripped 6 bases from V and 1 base from J, with 9 bases between. The CDR3 spans 13 residues.

This clone was seen just once. J is TRBJ1-1 and V is TRBV5-8; D uncertain. V was shortened by 1 base and J by 1 base, with 11 bases between the two germline ends. The CDR3 runs 15 residues. Per the germline V gene, CDR1 is SGHTS and CDR2 is YDEGEE. Here the CDR3 reads CASSLSGAGNTEAFF. In DNA, the CDR3 is TGTGCCAGCAGCTTGTCTGGCGCAGGGAACACTGAAGCTTTCTTT.

The V and J genes are TRBV27 and TRBJ2-2; D perhaps matches TRBD1 (5 bases). The V and J ends lost 4 bases and 1 base respectively, with 7 bases between them. CDR3 size: 14 residues. Germline lookup yields CDR1 MNHEY and CDR2 SMNVEV (reference sequence). Here the CDR3 reads CASSYTGNTGELFF. The CDR3 DNA reads TGTGCCAGCAGTTATACAGGGAACACCGGGGAGCTGTTTTTT.

This chain connects TRBV6-5 to TRBJ2-6, with D perhaps matching TRBD2 (5 bases). Trimming removed 7 bases from V and 0 bases from J, with 10 bases in between. The CDR3 has 15 residues. The germline V gene encodes CDR1 MNHEY and CDR2 SVGAGI. The CDR3 DNA reads TGTGCCAGCAACACGGAGGACTCTGGGGCCAACGTCCTGACTTTC. This translates into CASNTEDSGANVLTF.

The chain couples TRBV13 to TRBJ2-7; D not certain. Germline V gene sequence: CDR1 PRHDT, CDR2 FYEKMQ (reference sequence). Trimming shortened V by 3 bases and J by 2 bases, and 11 bases separated the two germline ends. This CDR3 is built from 14 residues. The CDR3 nucleotides are TGTGCCAGCAGCTTTCTCAGTACCCCCTACGAGCAGTACTTC. The encoded protein is CASSFLSTPYEQYF.

The rearrangement joins TRBV27 to TRBJ2-7; 9 bases match TRBD1. The length of the CDR3 is 14 residues. V was pared by 2 bases and J by 6 bases, with 5 bases of the junction left unmatched. Germline V CDR1 and CDR2: MNHEY, SMNVEV (reference sequence). CDR3 sequence (DNA): TGTGCCAGCAGTTTACTGGGACAGGGAAGCGAGCAGTACTTC. This codes for CASSLLGQGSEQYF.

This chain joins TRBV7-2 and TRBJ1-3, with a tentative D call TRBD1 (6 bases). V lost 1 base and J 0 bases, leaving 7 bases between the germline ends. Germline V CDR1 and CDR2: SGHTA, FQGNSA. CDR3 length equals 15 residues. CDR3 region: CASSLETGSGNTIYF. CDR3 sequence (DNA): TGTGCCAGCAGCTTAGAGACAGGCTCTGGAAACACCATATATTTT.

The rearrangement links TRBV19 to TRBJ2-5; D is ambiguous. Trimming cost V 2 bases and J 2 bases, with 6 bases left between them. Germline V gives CDR1 LNHDA, CDR2 SQIVND (reference sequence). This CDR3 has 13 amino acids. CDR3 loop: CASSINWQETQYF. CDR3 sequence (DNA): TGTGCCAGTAGTATAAACTGGCAAGAGACCCAGTACTTC.

V is TRBV2 and J is TRBJ1-1; 7 nucleotides align to TRBD1. This CDR3 is built from 11 residues. Trimming took 8 bases from V and 7 from J; bases not matched to a gene: 4. The germline V gene encodes CDR1 SNHLY and CDR2 FYNNEI. CDR3 DNA sequence: TGTGCCAGCTACCGGGACAGTGAAGCTTTCTTT. Translated, it gives CASYRDSEAFF.

The chain recombines TRBV6-5 with TRBJ2-7; D gene uncertain. In germline, CDR1 is MNHEY, CDR2 SVGAGI. This CDR3 spans 13 amino acids. V shed 6 bases and J shed 6 bases, with 15 bases lying between them. This CDR3 is CASRLTVRREQYF. The CDR3 DNA reads as TGTGCCAGCAGGCTCACAGTGAGACGCGAGCAGTACTTC.